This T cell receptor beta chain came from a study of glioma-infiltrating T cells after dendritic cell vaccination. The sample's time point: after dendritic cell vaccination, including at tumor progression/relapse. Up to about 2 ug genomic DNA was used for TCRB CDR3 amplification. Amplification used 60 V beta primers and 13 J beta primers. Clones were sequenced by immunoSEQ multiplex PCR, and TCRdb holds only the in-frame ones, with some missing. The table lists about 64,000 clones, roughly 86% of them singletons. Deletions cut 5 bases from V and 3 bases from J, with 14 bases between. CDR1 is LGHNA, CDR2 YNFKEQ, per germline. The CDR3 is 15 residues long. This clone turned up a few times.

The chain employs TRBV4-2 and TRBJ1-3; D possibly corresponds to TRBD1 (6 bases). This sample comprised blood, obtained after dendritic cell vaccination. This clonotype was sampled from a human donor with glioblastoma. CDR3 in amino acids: CASSTWTDSGNTIYF. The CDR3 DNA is TGTGCCAGCAGCACCTGGACAGATAGTGGAAACACCATATATTTT.